Following are 23 T cell receptor beta chains from one sample sequenced in a study of blood T cells in healthy people across ages. Using a J-beta primer mix together with a sample-barcoded 5' primer, a second PCR was run for roughly 7 to 12 cycles. TCRdb re-analysed the 5' RACE reads in MiXCR, keeping a single row per CDR3 protein. The table lists about 800,000 distinct CDR3 sequences, around 25% of them singletons, with more than 3% in the top ten. The same sample was also studied in work on T cells of mothers and their children.

The sample comprised blood. These receptors were collected from a boy between 5 and 17 years old in good health.

This chain joins TRBV28 and TRBJ2-3; TRBD2 aligns across 8 bases. Looked up from germline, CDR1 is MDHEN and CDR2 is SYDVKM. The CDR3 covers 20 residues. V dropped 5 bases and J dropped 3; count of bases not matched to a gene: 22. The CDR3 DNA follows: TGTGCCAGCAGTCCTACCATCGACCTCTCGGCTAGCGGGTTAACAGATACGCAGTATTTT. Its translation: CASSPTIDLSASGLTDTQYF.

This clonotype was counted only a few times. A much larger clone differs by one base, so this may be a read error. This sequence joins TRBV7-9 and TRBJ2-3; 7 bases align to TRBD2. Germline V gene data show CDR1 as SEHNR and CDR2 as FQNEAQ (reference sequence). This CDR3 has 16 amino acids. The DNA for the CDR3 is TGTGCCTGCAGCTTAAGCGCGGGAGAGAGCACAGATACGCAGTATTTT. Amino acid sequence: CACSLSAGESTDTQYF.

The rearrangement joins TRBV29-1 to TRBJ2-1, with 7 bases that match TRBD2. After removal of 0 bases from V and 3 bases from J, the junction contained 11 bases not matched to a gene. CDR3 length equals 17 residues. Germline V gives CDR1 SQVTM, CDR2 ANQGSEA. The CDR3 loop is CSVEDLLRDYRYNEQFF. The CDR3 DNA follows: TGCAGCGTTGAAGATCTACTCAGGGACTACCGCTACAATGAGCAGTTCTTC.

The chain has TRBV2 and TRBJ1-1; D remains unclear. CDR3 length equals 13 residues. The V gene lost 8 bases and the J gene lost 2 bases, with 12 bases spanning the gap. Germline CDR1 reads SNHLY; CDR2 reads FYNNEI. CDR3: CASGSRHNTEAFF. CDR3 coding DNA: TGTGCCAGCGGAAGCAGACACAACACTGAAGCTTTCTTT.

The chain links TRBV20-1 to TRBJ1-1; D possibly corresponds to TRBD1 (6 bases). The CDR3 runs 13 residues. Deletions cut 4 bases from V and 4 bases from J, with 13 bases between. Per germline, CDR1 DFQATT and CDR2 SNEGSKA (reference sequence). CDR3 sequence reads: CSATKQGLTEAFF. The CDR3 coding sequence is TGCAGTGCTACTAAACAGGGACTCACTGAAGCTTTCTTT.

This clonotype was seen a few times. The chain is built from TRBV20-1 and TRBJ1-5; D unclear. The CDR3 has 14 residues. Per germline, CDR1 DFQATT and CDR2 SNEGSKA (reference sequence). V was pared by 0 bases and J by 2 bases, with 8 bases between. The CDR3, as DNA: TGCAGTGCTAGAGATATAGGTGGCAATCAGCCCCAGCATTTT. Amino acid sequence: CSARDIGGNQPQHF.

The V and J genes are TRBV6-2 or TRBV6-3 and TRBJ1-2; 7 nucleotides match TRBD1. This CDR3 contains 14 residues. The V segment lost 2 bases and the J segment 6 bases; nucleotides outside the gene matches: 6. The germline V gene has CDR1 MNHEY and CDR2 SVGEGT. The CDR3 DNA is TGTGCCAGCAGTTACGTGATGACAGGGAATGGCTACACCTTC. Translated, it gives CASSYVMTGNGYTF.

V and J are TRBV6-2 or TRBV6-3 and TRBJ2-5; 13 bases line up with TRBD2. The better agreement between TRBJ2-7 and the DNA end casts doubt on the J call. Germline-derived CDR1 and CDR2 are MNHEY and SVGEGT. This CDR3 has 15 amino acids. CDR3 loop: CASTPGLAGAGEQYF. The CDR3 DNA sequence: TGTGCCAGCACCCCTGGACTAGCGGGAGCGGGCGAGCAGTACTTC.

The table lists this clonotype with a few counts. This chain joins TRBV28 and TRBJ2-5, with 12 bases matching TRBD1. TRBJ2-7 explains the end of the DNA better; the J call may be wrong. CDR3 length equals 15 residues. The germline gives CDR1 MDHEN, CDR2 SYDVKM. CDR3 sequence (DNA): TGTGCCAGCAGAACGGGACAGGGGGCGTTCTACGAGCAGTACTTC. This encodes CASRTGQGAFYEQYF.

The chain recombines TRBV28 with TRBJ2-5, with D possibly being TRBD2 (5 bases). Judging by the DNA end, TRBJ2-7 fits better; the J call may be wrong. The CDR3 consists of 12 residues. From germline, CDR1 is MDHEN and CDR2 SYDVKM. The CDR3 nucleotides read TGTGCCAGCACCCAGACGGGGTACGAGCAGTACTTC. Translating gives CASTQTGYEQYF.

This clonotype was found a few times. The rearrangement links TRBV24-1 to TRBJ2-1, with a tentative D call TRBD1 (5 bases). V gave up 9 bases and J gave up 0 bases, with 8 bases separating them. The germline V gene has CDR1 KGHDR and CDR2 SFDVKD. The CDR3 sequence is 13 residues long. CDR3 in amino acids: CATADSSYNEQFF. CDR3 DNA: TGTGCCACCGCCGACAGCTCCTACAATGAGCAGTTCTTC.

The CDR3 protein is CSADRSRTGPETQYF. For the CDR3, the DNA is TGCAGTGCCGACCGATCCAGGACAGGGCCGGAGACCCAGTACTTC. The V call is TRBV20-1, the J call TRBJ2-5; 8 bases are a match to TRBD1. Trimming took 6 bases from V and 5 from J; bases not matched to a gene: 14. The CDR3 totals 15 residues. Germline V lookup: CDR1 DFQATT, CDR2 SNEGSKA (reference sequence).

This clonotype appeared a few times. The chain uses TRBV25-1 and TRBJ2-1; TRBD1 matches at 8 bases. CDR3 length: 16 amino acids. The germline gives CDR1 MGHDK, CDR2 SYGVNS. The trim removed 1 base at V and 0 bases at J, leaving 2 bases unmatched. The CDR3 DNA reads TGTGCCAGCAGTGAATCCACAGGGGGCTCCTACAATGAGCAGTTCTTC. This codes for CASSESTGGSYNEQFF.

This clonotype has only a few counts. V gene TRBV27 combines with J gene TRBJ2-5; 8 bases align to TRBD2. The CDR3 has 16 amino acids. Trimming cost V 0 bases and J 5 bases; bases outside gene matches: 8. Germline values: CDR1 MNHEY, CDR2 SMNVEV (reference sequence). The CDR3: CASSLSGTSFFETQYF. The CDR3 DNA sequence: TGTGCCAGCAGTTTATCCGGGACTAGTTTTTTCGAGACCCAGTACTTC.

This clonotype was counted only a few times. This sequence joins TRBV4-3 and TRBJ1-5, with a tentative D call TRBD1 (6 bases). The CDR3 extends over 18 amino acids. Trimming pared 4 bases from V and 0 bases from J, leaving 19 bases between. Germline-derived CDR1 and CDR2 are LGHNA and YSLEER. The DNA for the CDR3 is TGCGCCAGCAGCCTTAGAACGCAGGGGACATATAGCAATCAGCCCCAGCATTTT. It encodes CASSLRTQGTYSNQPQHF.

Only a few counts were recorded for this clonotype. The gene calls are TRBV29-1 and TRBJ2-5, with D perhaps being TRBD1 or TRBD2 (7 bases each). TRBJ2-1 matches the DNA end more closely, so the J call is doubtful. The germline gives CDR1 SQVTM, CDR2 ANQGSEA. There are 19 residues in the CDR3. The CDR3 DNA is TGCAGCGTTGAAGAGATGTGGGGGGGCCGGGACAGTCTCGTCAATGAGCAGTTCTTC. Amino acid sequence: CSVEEMWGGRDSLVNEQFF.

Many counts were recorded for this clonotype. V is TRBV29-1 and J is TRBJ2-5; D is possibly TRBD1 (6 bases). Germline lookup yields CDR1 SQVTM and CDR2 ANQGSEA. This CDR3 is 13 amino acids long. With 4 bases removed from V and 2 bases from J, the gap between germline ends came to 11 bases. In DNA form, the CDR3 reads TGCAGCGTTGCCGGGACAATACAAGAGACCCAGTACTTC. Encoded protein: CSVAGTIQETQYF.

The J gene is TRBJ1-5, the V gene TRBV9; 10 bases align to TRBD1. J was trimmed by 5 bases and V by 3 bases; bases with no gene match: 2. The CDR3 is made up of 14 amino acids. Germline CDR1 SGDLS, CDR2 YYNGEE. The CDR3 sequence: CASSAGTGDQPQHF. CDR3 nucleotide sequence: TGTGCCAGCAGCGCCGGGACAGGGGATCAGCCCCAGCATTTT. The variable domain in full, completed from reference TRBV9 and TRBJ1-5, reads DSGVTQTPKHLITATGQRVTLRCSPRSGDLSVYWYQQSLDQGLQFLIQYYNGEERAKGNILERFSAQQFPDLHSELNLSSLELGDSALYFCASSAGTGDQPQHFGDGTRLSIL.

This clonotype has only a few counts. This chain uses TRBV28 with TRBJ1-2; TRBD1 matches at 11 bases. Germline CDR1 MDHEN, CDR2 SYDVKM. V trimming: 5 bases; J trimming: 2 bases; junction bases outside the gene matches: 10. This CDR3 is 17 amino acids long. The CDR3 DNA is TGTGCCAGCAGTGACGGGACAGGGGGTCGTAAGAACTATGGCTACACCTTC. Its protein product is CASSDGTGGRKNYGYTF.

This clonotype was seen repeatedly, ten times or more. The chain employs TRBV5-1 and TRBJ2-7, with 7 bases lining up with TRBD1. Losses at the gene ends were 0 bases for V and 4 bases for J; bases not matched to a gene: 7. This CDR3 is 15 amino acids long. Germline CDR1 is SGHRS and CDR2 is YFSETQ. The CDR3 nucleotides are TGCGCCAGCAGCTTGGACCAAGACAGGGCGTACGAGCAGTACTTC. It encodes CASSLDQDRAYEQYF.

V and J are TRBV20-1 and TRBJ1-4; no reliable D call. The CDR3 has 15 amino acids. The germline V gene encodes CDR1 DFQATT and CDR2 SNEGSKA (reference sequence). The V gene lost 6 bases and the J gene lost 0 bases, with 14 bases spanning the gap. Written as DNA, the CDR3 is TGCAGTGCCCAGACATTTGGTGCAACTAATGAAAAACTGTTTTTT. The encoded protein is CSAQTFGATNEKLFF.

This clonotype has a handful of counts. The CDR3 spells CSVPRENRYTF. For the CDR3, the DNA is TGCAGCGTTCCCAGGGAGAATCGCTACACCTTC. This chain joins TRBV29-1 and TRBJ1-2; tentatively, D is TRBD1 (5 bases). Germline V gene lookup returns CDR1 SQVTM and CDR2 ANQGSEA. The CDR3 is 11 residues long. Trimming shortened V by 5 bases and J by 9 bases, and 13 bases separated the two germline ends.

A single count supports this clonotype. The chain uses TRBV18 and TRBJ2-1, with 7 bases identical to TRBD2. The J call may not be correct, given that the DNA end is closer to TRBJ2-5. Germline lookup yields CDR1 KGHSH and CDR2 LQKENI. The CDR3 length is 15 residues. CDR3 protein: CASSPQGGPKETQYF. CDR3 nucleotides: TGTGCCAGCTCACCTCAGGGAGGGCCTAAAGAGACCCAGTACTTC.